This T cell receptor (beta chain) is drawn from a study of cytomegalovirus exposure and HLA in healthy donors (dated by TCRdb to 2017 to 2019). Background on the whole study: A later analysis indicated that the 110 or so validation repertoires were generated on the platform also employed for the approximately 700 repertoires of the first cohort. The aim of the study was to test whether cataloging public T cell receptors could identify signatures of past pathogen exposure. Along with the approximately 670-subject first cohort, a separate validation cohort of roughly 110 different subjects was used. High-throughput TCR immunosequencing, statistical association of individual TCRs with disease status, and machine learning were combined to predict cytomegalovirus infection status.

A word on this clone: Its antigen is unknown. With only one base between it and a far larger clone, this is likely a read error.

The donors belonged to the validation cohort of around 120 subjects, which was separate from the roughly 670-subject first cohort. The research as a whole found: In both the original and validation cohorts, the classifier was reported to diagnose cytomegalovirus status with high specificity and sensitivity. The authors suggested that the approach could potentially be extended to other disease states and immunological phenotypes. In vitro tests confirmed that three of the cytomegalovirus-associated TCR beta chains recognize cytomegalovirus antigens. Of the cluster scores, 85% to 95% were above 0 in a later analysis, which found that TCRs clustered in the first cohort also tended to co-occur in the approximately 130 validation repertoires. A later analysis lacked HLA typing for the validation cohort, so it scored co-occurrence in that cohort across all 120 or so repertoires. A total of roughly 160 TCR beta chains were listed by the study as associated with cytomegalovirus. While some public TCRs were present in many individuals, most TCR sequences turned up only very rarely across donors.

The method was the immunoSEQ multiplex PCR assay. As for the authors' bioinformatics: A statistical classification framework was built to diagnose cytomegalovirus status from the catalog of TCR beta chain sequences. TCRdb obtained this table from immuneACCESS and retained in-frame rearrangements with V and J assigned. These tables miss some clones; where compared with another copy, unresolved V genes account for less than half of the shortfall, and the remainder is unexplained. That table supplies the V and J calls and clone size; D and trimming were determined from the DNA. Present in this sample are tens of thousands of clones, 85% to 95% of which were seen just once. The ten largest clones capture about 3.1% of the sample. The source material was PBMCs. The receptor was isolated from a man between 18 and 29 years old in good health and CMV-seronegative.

The sequence in DNA is TGCGCCAGCAGCTCGCACACCGGGACAGGGATCTACGAGCAGTACTTC. The encoded protein is CASSSHTGTGIYEQYF. The chain is assembled from TRBV5-1 and TRBJ2-7, and TRBD1 matches 9 of the central bases. The germline V gene supplies CDR1 SGHRS and CDR2 YFSETQ. From its cysteine to its phenylalanine, the CDR3 spans 16 amino acids. Solely the CDR3 DNA is kept, with 48 bases framed from the first base. V and J are trimmed by 3 bases and 3 bases, and the gene matches miss 10 bases of the junction.